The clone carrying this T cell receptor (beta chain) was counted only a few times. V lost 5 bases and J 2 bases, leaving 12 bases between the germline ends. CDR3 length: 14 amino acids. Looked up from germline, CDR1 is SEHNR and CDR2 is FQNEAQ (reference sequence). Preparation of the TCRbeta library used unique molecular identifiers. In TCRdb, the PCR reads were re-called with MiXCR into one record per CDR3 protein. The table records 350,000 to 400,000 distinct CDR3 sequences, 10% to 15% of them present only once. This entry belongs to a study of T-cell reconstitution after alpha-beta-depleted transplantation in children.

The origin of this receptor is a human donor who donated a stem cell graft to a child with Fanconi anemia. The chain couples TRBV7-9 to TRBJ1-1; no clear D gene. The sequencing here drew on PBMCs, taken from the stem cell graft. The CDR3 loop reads CASSRLGANTEAFF. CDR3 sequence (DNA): TGTGCCAGCAGCCGCCTCGGTGCCAACACTGAAGCTTTCTTT. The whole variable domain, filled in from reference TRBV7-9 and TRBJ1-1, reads DTGVSQNPRHKITKRGQNVTFRCDPISEHNRLYWYRQTLGQGPEFLTYFQNEAQLEKSRLLSDRFSAERPKGSFSTLEIQRTEQGDSAMYLCASSRLGANTEAFFGQGTRLTVV.